These 15 T cell receptor beta chains originate from one sample sequenced in a study of vaccination effects on CD4 cells after COVID-19. Antigen specificity for these receptors is unknown. Before sequencing, viral peptide pools were used by the ViraFEST assay to expand antigen-specific CD4+ T cells. Following culture for ten to eleven days, CD4+ T cells were isolated. Sometime from March through December 2020, the person acquired a SARS-CoV-2 infection that PCR confirmed. Generated by immunoSEQ multiplex PCR, the TCRdb table keeps only in-frame clones and is missing some. The data hold around 37,000 clones, with roughly 66% observed a single time. The sequences come from CD4+ T cells from PBMCs cultured with a peptide pool, collected before COVID-19 vaccination. These receptors originate from a human donor who had a prior SARS-CoV-2 infection.

The chain joins TRBV6-5 to TRBJ1-1, with a possible D match to TRBD1 (6 bases). The V and J ends lost 2 bases and 1 base respectively, with 8 bases between them. The CDR3 spans 14 residues. From germline, CDR1 is MNHEY and CDR2 SVGAGI. The CDR3 DNA reads TGTGCCAGCAGTTACGGGGGACAGAACACTGAAGCTTTCTTT. Protein sequence: CASSYGGQNTEAFF.

J is TRBJ2-1 and V is TRBV5-1; D remains ambiguous. This CDR3 is 13 amino acids long. The V gene lost 1 base and the J gene lost 5 bases, with 7 bases spanning the gap. CDR1 is SGHRS and CDR2 is YFSETQ in the germline V gene. CDR3 region: CASSLFLNNEQFF. For the CDR3, the DNA is TGCGCCAGCAGCTTGTTCTTAAACAATGAGCAGTTCTTC.

This rearrangement joins TRBV7-9 to TRBJ1-4; a possible D gene is TRBD1 (6 bases). Trimming shortened V by 2 bases and J by 2 bases, and 15 bases separated the two germline ends. CDR1 and CDR2 from the germline V gene are SEHNR and FQNEAQ (reference sequence). The CDR3 consists of 17 residues. CDR3 DNA: TGTGCCAGCAGCTTACCTCGTAAAGGGGGGACTAATGAAAAACTGTTTTTT. This sequence encodes CASSLPRKGGTNEKLFF.

The CDR3 DNA reads as TGTGCCAGCAGTGGCAGGGGACAGGGTGGTCGTACGTACAATGAGCAGTTCTTC. It yields the protein CASSGRGQGGRTYNEQFF. The rearrangement joins TRBV27 to TRBJ2-1, with 9 bases that match TRBD1. V was clipped by 5 bases and J by 4 bases; unmatched bases: 15. Germline V gene lookup returns CDR1 MNHEY and CDR2 SMNVEV (reference sequence). The CDR3 is made up of 18 amino acids.

This chain joins TRBV12-5 and TRBJ1-2, with D possibly matching TRBD1 (5 bases). Germline values: CDR1 LGHNT, CDR2 FRNRAP. The CDR3 runs to 13 residues. V was trimmed by 4 bases and J by 2 bases, leaving 8 bases between them. Written as DNA, the CDR3 is TGTGCTAGTGGTTATTCAGGGAACTATGGCTACACCTTC. Its translation: CASGYSGNYGYTF. Combining the CDR3 with reference TRBV12-5 and TRBJ1-2 gives the whole variable domain DARVTQTPRHKVTEMGQEVTMRCQPILGHNTVFWYRQTMMQGLELLAYFRNRAPLDDSGMPKDRFSAEMPDATLATLKIQPSEPRDSAVYFCASGYSGNYGYTFGSGTRLTVV.

The chain links TRBV7-2 to TRBJ1-6; D is unclear. The CDR3 sequence is 13 residues long. The germline CDR1 and CDR2 sequences are SGHTA and FQGNSA. Deletions cut 1 base from V and 7 bases from J, with 5 bases between. CDR3 DNA sequence: TGTGCCAGCAGCTTAGTTGAGAATTCACCCCTCCACTTT. This sequence encodes CASSLVENSPLHF.

The chain has TRBV19 and TRBJ1-2; no clear D. The CDR3 consists of 13 residues. Looked up from germline, CDR1 is LNHDA and CDR2 is SQIVND (reference sequence). The V end was cut by 2 bases, the J end by 2 bases, with 6 bases between. The chain's CDR3 is CASSIRVNYGYTF. For the CDR3, the DNA is TGTGCCAGTAGTATACGTGTAAACTATGGCTACACCTTC.

V is TRBV9 and J is TRBJ2-1; 10 bases are shared with TRBD2. The CDR3 is 15 residues long. The J segment lost 4 bases and the V segment lost 0 bases, leaving 1 base of the junction unmatched. The germline gives CDR1 SGDLS, CDR2 YYNGEE. CDR3 sequence reads: CASSVVAGGYNEQFF. The CDR3 nucleotides are TGTGCCAGCAGCGTAGTAGCGGGGGGTTACAATGAGCAGTTCTTC.

The sample holds a few counts of this clone. The rearrangement uses TRBV2 and TRBJ2-3, with TRBD1 identical over 11 bases. J gave up 5 bases and V 6 bases, and 7 bases lay outside the gene matches. In germline, CDR1 is SNHLY, CDR2 FYNNEI. This CDR3 comprises 15 residues. For the CDR3, the DNA is TGTGCCAGCAGCTCGGACAGGGGGCTCGGAGATACGCAGTATTTT. This sequence encodes CASSSDRGLGDTQYF.

This clone was observed a handful of times. This rearrangement joins TRBV10-3 to TRBJ2-5; a possible D gene is TRBD1 (5 bases). Germline V gene data show CDR1 as ENHRY and CDR2 as SYGVKD. V shed 3 bases and J shed 5 bases, with 22 bases lying between them. This CDR3 is 17 amino acids long. In DNA, the CDR3 is TGTGCCATCAGTGATTCAGGCAGGGCGAGTCGATTGGAGACCCAGTACTTC. Translating it yields CAISDSGRASRLETQYF.

J is TRBJ2-3 and V is TRBV7-2; 15 nucleotides align to TRBD2. The V and J ends lost 5 bases and 3 bases, in that order; junction bases with no gene match: 3. Germline CDR1 reads SGHTA; CDR2 reads FQGNSA. CDR3 size: 16 residues. Written as DNA, the CDR3 is TGTGCCAGCAGCCCCGGACTAGCGGGAGGGACAGATACGCAGTATTTT. Amino acids: CASSPGLAGGTDTQYF.

This chain joins TRBV6-5 and TRBJ2-1; 9 bases are shared with TRBD2. CDR1 MNHEY and CDR2 SVGAGI come from the germline V gene. Germline trimming cut 7 bases from V and 4 bases from J; bases unmatched to any gene: 8. The CDR3 sequence is 15 residues long. CDR3 nucleotides: TGTGCCAGCACCCATATAGCGGGGGTTTACAATGAGCAGTTCTTC. Protein sequence: CASTHIAGVYNEQFF.

The chain recombines TRBV10-2 with TRBJ1-1, with TRBD1 matching over 7 bases. The CDR3 has 16 residues. Germline assignment: CDR1 WSHSY and CDR2 SAAADI. V was clipped by 1 base and J by 1 base; unmatched bases: 6. The CDR3 sequence: CASSELGRTGNTEAFF. The CDR3 DNA is TGCGCCAGCAGTGAGTTGGGGAGGACAGGGAACACTGAAGCTTTCTTT.

The chain has TRBV5-1 and TRBJ2-3; TRBD2 matches 8 bases. The germline CDR1 and CDR2 sequences are SGHRS and YFSETQ. The CDR3 totals 16 residues. The ends lost 3 bases at V and 6 bases at J; junction bases unmatched: 12. Written as DNA, the CDR3 is TGCGCCAGCAGCTACGGGGGGGCTACGACAACGGATACGCAGTATTTT. Protein: CASSYGGATTTDTQYF. Combining the CDR3 with reference TRBV5-1 and TRBJ2-3 gives the whole variable domain KAGVTQTPRYLIKTRGQQVTLSCSPISGHRSVSWYQQTPGQGLQFLFEYFSETQRNKGNFPGRFSGRQFSNSRSEMNVSTLELGDSALYLCASSYGGATTTDTQYFGPGTRLTVL.

The chain combines TRBV6-2 or TRBV6-3 with TRBJ2-7, with D perhaps matching TRBD2 (6 bases). This CDR3 has 14 amino acids. Trimming shortened V by 4 bases and J by 2 bases, and 12 bases separated the two germline ends. Germline CDR1 reads MNHEY; CDR2 reads SVGEGT. CDR3 nucleotide sequence: TGTGCCAGCAGTTTTGATAGCGGACCCTACGAGCAGTACTTC. Protein: CASSFDSGPYEQYF.